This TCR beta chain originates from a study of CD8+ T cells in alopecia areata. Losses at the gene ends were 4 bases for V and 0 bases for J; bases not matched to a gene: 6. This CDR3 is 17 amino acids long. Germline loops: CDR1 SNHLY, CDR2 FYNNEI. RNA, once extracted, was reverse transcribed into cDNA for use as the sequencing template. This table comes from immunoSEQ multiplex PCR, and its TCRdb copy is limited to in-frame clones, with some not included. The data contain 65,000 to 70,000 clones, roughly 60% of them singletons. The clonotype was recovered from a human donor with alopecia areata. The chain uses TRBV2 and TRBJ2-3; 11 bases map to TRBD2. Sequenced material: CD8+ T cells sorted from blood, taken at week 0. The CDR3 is CASSARLAGTSTDTQYF. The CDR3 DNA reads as TGTGCCAGCAGTGCCCGACTAGCGGGGACTAGCACAGATACGCAGTATTTT.